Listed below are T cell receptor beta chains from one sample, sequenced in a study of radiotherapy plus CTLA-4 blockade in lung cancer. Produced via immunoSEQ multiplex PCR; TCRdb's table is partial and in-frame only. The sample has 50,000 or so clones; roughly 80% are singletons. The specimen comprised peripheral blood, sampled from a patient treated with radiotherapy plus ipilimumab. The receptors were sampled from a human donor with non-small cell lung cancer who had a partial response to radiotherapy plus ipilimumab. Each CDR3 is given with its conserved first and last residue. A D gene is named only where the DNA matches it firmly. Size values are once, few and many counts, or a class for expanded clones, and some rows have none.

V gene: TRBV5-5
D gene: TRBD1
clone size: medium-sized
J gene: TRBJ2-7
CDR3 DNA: TGTGCCAGCAGCCCCGGCCTTCGGGACAGGGACCTAGGGGAGCAGTACTTC
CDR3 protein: CASSPGLRDRDLGEQYF

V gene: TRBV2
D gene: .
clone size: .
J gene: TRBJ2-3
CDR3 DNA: TGTGCCAGCAGTGAAGCTCCCTCCCTCACAGATACGCAGTATTTT
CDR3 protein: CASSEAPSLTDTQYF

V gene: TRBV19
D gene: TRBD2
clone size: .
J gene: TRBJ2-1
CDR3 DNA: TGTGCCAGTAGGGTGTTGGGCGGGGGTCCCTCGAGCTCCTACAATGAGCAGTTCTTC
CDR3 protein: CASRVLGGGPSSSYNEQFF

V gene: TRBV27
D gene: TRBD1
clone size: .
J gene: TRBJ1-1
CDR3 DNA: TGTGCCGTCAGACAGGGAGAGGGGGTAGGCACTGAAGCTTTCTTT
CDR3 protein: CAVRQGEGVGTEAFF

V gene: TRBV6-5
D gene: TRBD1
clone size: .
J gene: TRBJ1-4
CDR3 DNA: TGTGCCAGCAGACAGATAGCGACAGGGAGCGAAAAACTGTTTTTT
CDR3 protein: CASRQIATGSEKLFF

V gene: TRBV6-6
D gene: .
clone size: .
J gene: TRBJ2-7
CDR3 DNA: TGTGCCAGCAGCCCGCTGGGCAGACCCTACGAGCAGTACTTC
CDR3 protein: CASSPLGRPYEQYF

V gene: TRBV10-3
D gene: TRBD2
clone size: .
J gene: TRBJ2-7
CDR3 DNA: TGTGCCGGGACTAGGCCCAACGGGCAGTACTTC
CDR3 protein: CAGTRPNGQYF

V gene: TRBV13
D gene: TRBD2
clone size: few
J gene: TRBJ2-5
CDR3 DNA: TGTGCCAGCAGCCACCCCACTAGCGGGGTGGAGACCCAGTACTTC
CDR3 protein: CASSHPTSGVETQYF

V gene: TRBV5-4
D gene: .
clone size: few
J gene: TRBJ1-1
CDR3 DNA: TGTGCCAGCAGCTTGGACAGAGCTCTGAACACTGAAGCTTTCTTT
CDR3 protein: CASSLDRALNTEAFF

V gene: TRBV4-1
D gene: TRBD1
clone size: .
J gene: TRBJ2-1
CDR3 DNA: TGCGCCAGCAGCCAAGGGATGCTTGGACAGGGGTCGGCAAATGAGCAGTTCTTC
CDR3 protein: CASSQGMLGQGSANEQFF

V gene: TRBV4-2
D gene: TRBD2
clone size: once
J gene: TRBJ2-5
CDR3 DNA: TGTGCCAGCAAGCCGTCGGCTAGCGGGGGCCAAGAGACCCAGTACTTC
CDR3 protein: CASKPSASGGQETQYF

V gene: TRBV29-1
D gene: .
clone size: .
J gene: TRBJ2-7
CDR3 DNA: TGCAGCGTTTCCCAGGGTTCCTACGAGCAGTACTTC
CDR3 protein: CSVSQGSYEQYF

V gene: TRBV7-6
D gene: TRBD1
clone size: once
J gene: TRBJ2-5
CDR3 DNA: TGTGCCAGCAGTCCAACACTACAGGGGATCGGCCACGAGACCCAGTACTTC
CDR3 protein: CASSPTLQGIGHETQYF

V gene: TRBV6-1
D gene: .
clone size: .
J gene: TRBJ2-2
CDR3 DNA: TGTGCCAGCAGTGAACAACTTGCGAACACCGGGGAGCTGTTTTTT
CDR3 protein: CASSEQLANTGELFF

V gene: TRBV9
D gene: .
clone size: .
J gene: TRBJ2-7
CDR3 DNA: TGTGCCAGCAGCGTAGCATGGGCGAGCTCCTACGAGCAGTACTTC
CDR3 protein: CASSVAWASSYEQYF

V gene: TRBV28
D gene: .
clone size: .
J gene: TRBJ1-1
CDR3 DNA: TGTGCCAGCAGTTTCTCCGGGACAACGACTGAAGCTTTCTTT
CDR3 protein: CASSFSGTTTEAFF

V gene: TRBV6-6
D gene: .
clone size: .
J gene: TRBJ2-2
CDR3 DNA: TGTGCCAGCAGTTACTCGAGTTGGGGGGAGCTGTTTTTT
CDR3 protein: CASSYSSWGELFF

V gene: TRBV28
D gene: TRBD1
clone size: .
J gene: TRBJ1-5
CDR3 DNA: TGTGCCAGCAGCGACAGGGGCAATCAGCCCCAGCATTTT
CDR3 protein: CASSDRGNQPQHF

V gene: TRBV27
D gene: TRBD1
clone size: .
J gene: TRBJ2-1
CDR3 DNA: TGTGCCAGCAGTCCTTGGACAGGGGGGATTTACAATGAGCAGTTCTTC
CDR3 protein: CASSPWTGGIYNEQFF

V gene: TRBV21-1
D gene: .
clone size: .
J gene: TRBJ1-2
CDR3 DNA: TGTGCCAGCAGCAGGCGCGAATGGGACAGTTGGGGCTACACCTTC
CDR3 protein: CASSRREWDSWGYTF